This T cell receptor beta chain was sequenced during a study of response to subunit inactivated influenza vaccine. In TCRdb, the RT-PCR reads were re-called with MiXCR into one record per CDR3 protein. The table lists 530,000 or so distinct CDR3 sequences, around 25% of them singletons. Study-wide results and limits: Each seasonal flu vaccination may recruit only limited new T cells, authors suggested.

This clonotype was seen more than once but under ten times. Its antigen is as yet unknown. CDR3 length: 14 residues. V lost 0 bases and J lost 6, with 6 bases in between. The sequences come from CD4+ T cells sorted from PBMCs, collected approximately 5 days after vaccination. The J gene is TRBJ1-6, the V gene TRBV12-3 or TRBV12-4; D gene unclear. This TCR derives from a man aged 50-59 years who received an inactivated influenza vaccine. CDR3 in amino acids: CASSLALFNSPLHF. Here the CDR3 DNA reads TGTGCCAGCAGTTTAGCGCTTTTTAATTCACCCCTCCACTTT.